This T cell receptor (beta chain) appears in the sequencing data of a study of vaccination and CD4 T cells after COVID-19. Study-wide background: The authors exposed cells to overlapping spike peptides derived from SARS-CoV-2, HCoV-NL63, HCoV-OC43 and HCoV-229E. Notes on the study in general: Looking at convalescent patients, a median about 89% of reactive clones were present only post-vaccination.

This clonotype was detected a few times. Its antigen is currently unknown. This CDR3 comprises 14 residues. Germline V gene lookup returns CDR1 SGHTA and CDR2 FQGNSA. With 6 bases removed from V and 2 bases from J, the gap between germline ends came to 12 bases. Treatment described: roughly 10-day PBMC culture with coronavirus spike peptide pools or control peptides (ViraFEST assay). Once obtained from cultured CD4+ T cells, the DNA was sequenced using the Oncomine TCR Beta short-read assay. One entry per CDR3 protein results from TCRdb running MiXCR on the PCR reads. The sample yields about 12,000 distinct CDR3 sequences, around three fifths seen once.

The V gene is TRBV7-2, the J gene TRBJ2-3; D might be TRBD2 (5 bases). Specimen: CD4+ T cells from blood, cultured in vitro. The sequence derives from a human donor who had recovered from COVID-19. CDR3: CASREAVVTDTQYF. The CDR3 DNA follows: TGTGCCAGCAGGGAGGCCGTAGTCACAGATACGCAGTATTTT.